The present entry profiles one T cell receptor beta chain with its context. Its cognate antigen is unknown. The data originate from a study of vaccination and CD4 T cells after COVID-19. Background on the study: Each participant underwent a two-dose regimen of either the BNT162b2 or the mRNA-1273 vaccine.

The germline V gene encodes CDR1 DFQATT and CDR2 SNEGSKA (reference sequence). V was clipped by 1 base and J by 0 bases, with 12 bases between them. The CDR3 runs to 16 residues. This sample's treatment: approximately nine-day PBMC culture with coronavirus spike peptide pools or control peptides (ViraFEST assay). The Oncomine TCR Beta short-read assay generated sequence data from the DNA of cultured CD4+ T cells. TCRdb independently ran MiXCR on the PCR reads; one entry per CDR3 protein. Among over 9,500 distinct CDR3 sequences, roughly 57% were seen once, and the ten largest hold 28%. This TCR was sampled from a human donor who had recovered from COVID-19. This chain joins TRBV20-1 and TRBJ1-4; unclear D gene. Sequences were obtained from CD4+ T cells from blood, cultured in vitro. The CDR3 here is CSARVFTTATNEKLFF. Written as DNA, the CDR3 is TGCAGTGCTAGAGTCTTTACGACGGCAACTAATGAAAAACTGTTTTTT.